Listed below are T cell receptor beta chains from one sample, sequenced in a study of shared clonotypes between healthy human individuals. Using immunoSEQ multiplex PCR, the repertoire was profiled, and TCRdb retains in-frame clones only, with some absent. The sample consists of more than 550,000 clones, about 90% of them appearing once. The material sequenced was memory CD8+ T cells from PBMCs. These receptors all come from a man between 18 and 35 years old in good health. Some clones in this sample may be carry-over from other donors' samples. The CDR3 runs from the conserved cysteine through the conserved F or W. D genes are given only for firm matches. Some rows have no size entry. The others give once, few or many, or a class for an expanded clone.

v_gene,abundance,d_gene,j_gene,CDR3aa,CDR3nt
TRBV19,once,-,TRBJ1-1,CASRKTGNGWTEAFF,TGTGCCAGTAGAAAAACAGGGAACGGGTGGACTGAAGCTTTCTTT
TRBV7-2,-,-,TRBJ2-1,CASSLGVVWGSYNEQFF,TGTGCCAGCAGCTTAGGGGTCGTATGGGGCTCCTACAATGAGCAGTTCTTC
TRBV19,-,TRBD2,TRBJ2-1,CASSIPTRLAGRTYNEQFF,TGTGCCAGTAGTATCCCAACTCGACTAGCGGGACGGACCTACAATGAGCAGTTCTTC
TRBV5-6,-,-,TRBJ2-5,CASSSRSQGYQETQYF,TGTGCCAGCAGCTCGAGGAGTCAGGGGTACCAAGAGACCCAGTACTTC
TRBV4-2,-,TRBD2,TRBJ2-7,CASSQGEGIYEQYF,TGTGCCAGCAGCCAAGGGGAGGGGATCTACGAGCAGTACTTC
TRBV9,-,TRBD2,TRBJ2-1,CASSVEREDPSYNEQFF,TGTGCCAGCAGCGTAGAACGGGAGGATCCCTCCTACAATGAGCAGTTCTTC
TRBV9,-,TRBD1,TRBJ2-5,CASSVSTGGYGETQYF,TGTGCCAGCAGCGTATCTACAGGGGGCTATGGGGAGACCCAGTACTTC
TRBV30,-,-,TRBJ2-3,CAWSTGLSTDTQYF,TGTGCCTGGAGTACAGGTCTTAGCACAGATACGCAGTATTTT
TRBV5-1,-,-,TRBJ2-2,CASSLGPGLQTGELFF,TGCGCCAGCAGCTTGGGGCCTGGACTACAAACCGGGGAGCTGTTTTTT
TRBV30,few,-,TRBJ2-6,CAWTSGNPSGANVLTF,TGTGCCTGGACCTCCGGGAACCCCAGTGGGGCCAACGTCCTGACTTTC
TRBV5-8,-,-,TRBJ1-4,CASSRPLHLGANEKLFF,TGTGCCAGCAGCCGCCCGCTCCATTTGGGGGCTAATGAAAAACTGTTTTTT
TRBV6-5,-,-,TRBJ1-1,CAVRGGGNTEAFF,TGTGCAGTGAGGGGAGGGGGGAACACTGAAGCTTTCTTT
TRBV4-1,-,-,TRBJ2-3,CASSQGTIPTDTQYF,TGCGCCAGCAGCCAAGGGACTATTCCCACAGATACGCAGTATTTT
TRBV9,-,-,TRBJ1-4,CASSATGTTNEKLFF,TGTGCCAGCAGTGCCACAGGAACAACTAATGAAAAACTGTTTTTT
TRBV12-5,-,TRBD1,TRBJ2-1,CASGLGQGALSSEQFF,TGTGCTAGTGGTTTGGGACAGGGGGCTCTCAGTAGTGAGCAGTTCTTC
TRBV5-6,once,-,TRBJ1-1,CASSLMRGEAFF,TGTGCCAGCAGCTTGATGCGAGGTGAAGCTTTCTTT
TRBV6-6,once,-,TRBJ1-5,CASSLRDGHQPQHF,TGTGCCAGCAGTCTCCGGGACGGCCATCAGCCCCAGCATTTT
TRBV19,-,-,TRBJ2-1,CASLGLPYNEQFF,TGTGCCAGCCTAGGGCTACCTTACAATGAGCAGTTCTTC
TRBV27,-,-,TRBJ2-7,CASSRTDSSYEQYF,TGTGCCAGCAGTCGTACAGACAGCTCCTACGAGCAGTACTTC
TRBV29-1,-,TRBD1,TRBJ2-2,CSVRQGFTGELFF,TGCAGCGTTAGACAGGGTTTCACCGGGGAGCTGTTTTTT
TRBV7-3,-,TRBD2,TRBJ2-1,CASSATSGPFYNEQFF,TGTGCCAGCAGCGCGACTAGCGGGCCTTTTTACAATGAGCAGTTCTTC
TRBV5-1,-,TRBD2,TRBJ2-7,CASSLVGLGTSFYEQYF,TGCGCCAGCAGCTTGGTGGGACTAGGAACCAGTTTCTACGAGCAGTACTTC
TRBV14,-,-,TRBJ2-7,CASSQDSFGYEQYF,TGTGCCAGCAGCCAGGACTCCTTTGGCTACGAGCAGTACTTC
TRBV9,-,TRBD1,TRBJ2-2,CASSATGTGNTGELFF,TGTGCCAGCAGCGCAACCGGGACAGGGAACACCGGGGAGCTGTTTTTT
TRBV6-1,-,-,TRBJ1-1,CASSEGWTANTEAFF,TGTGCCAGCAGTGAAGGGTGGACAGCGAACACTGAAGCTTTCTTT
TRBV30,-,-,TRBJ2-7,CAWGRGMGRRYEQYF,TGTGCCTGGGGGCGTGGGATGGGACGACGGTACGAGCAGTACTTC
TRBV7-2,-,-,TRBJ2-5,CASSLLRAQETQYF,TGTGCCAGCAGCTTACTACGGGCCCAAGAGACCCAGTACTTC
TRBV9,-,-,TRBJ2-7,CASSVGDVYEQYF,TGTGCCAGCAGCGTAGGGGATGTCTACGAGCAGTACTTC